A single sample is the source of the 10 T cell receptor beta chains below, sequenced in a study of blood T cell repertoires in COVID-19. Here immunoSEQ multiplex PCR was the method, and the copy in TCRdb shows in-frame clones only, minus some. The sample has under 85,000 clones; over 70% are singletons. Sequencing used peripheral blood. The receptors shown here come from a human donor in a cohort sampled during active COVID-19.

The chain combines TRBV5-1 with TRBJ2-1, with D possibly matching TRBD2 (7 bases). Germline V CDR1 and CDR2: SGHRS, YFSETQ. Trimming left V 3 bases short and J 1 base short, with 20 bases between. There are 18 residues in the CDR3. In nucleotides, the CDR3 is TGCGCCAGCAGCTGGGGGGCAGCTAGCGGAACGTCCTACAATGAGCAGTTCTTC. It is translated as CASSWGAASGTSYNEQFF. Full variable domain (missing parts from reference TRBV5-1 and TRBJ2-1): KAGVTQTPRYLIKTRGQQVTLSCSPISGHRSVSWYQQTPGQGLQFLFEYFSETQRNKGNFPGRFSGRQFSNSRSEMNVSTLELGDSALYLCASSWGAASGTSYNEQFFGPGTRLTVL.

There are a few counts of this clone. The chain combines TRBV5-1 with TRBJ1-2; the match to TRBD1 covers 7 bases. This CDR3 contains 13 residues. Germline V lookup: CDR1 SGHRS, CDR2 YFSETQ. J gave up 6 bases and V 4 bases, and 6 bases lay outside the gene matches. The CDR3: CASSARQGDGYTF. In nucleotides, the CDR3 is TGCGCCAGCAGCGCACGACAGGGAGATGGCTACACCTTC.

The rearrangement joins TRBV9 to TRBJ1-3; D is ambiguous. Trimming removed 4 bases at V and 0 bases at J, with 8 bases between. Germline loops: CDR1 SGDLS, CDR2 YYNGEE. The CDR3 is made up of 14 amino acids. The CDR3 coding sequence is TGTGCCAGCAGCCCACCAGGCTCTGGAAACACCATATATTTT. Amino acids: CASSPPGSGNTIYF.

V is TRBV28 and J is TRBJ1-1, with D unclear. The V gene's germline CDR1 is MDHEN and CDR2 SYDVKM. Trimming took off 6 bases at V and 0 bases at J, with 14 bases between the two ends. The length of the CDR3 is 15 residues. The CDR3 loop reads CASSDPRGMNTEAFF. The CDR3 DNA reads TGTGCCAGCAGCGACCCGCGGGGAATGAACACTGAAGCTTTCTTT. The entire variable domain, with the rest obtained from reference TRBV28 and TRBJ1-1, is as follows: DVKVTQSSRYLVKRTGEKVFLECVQDMDHENMFWYRQDPGLGLRLIYFSYDVKMKEKGDIPEGYSVSREKKERFSLILESASTNQTSMYLCASSDPRGMNTEAFFGQGTRLTVV.

V gene TRBV5-1 combines with J gene TRBJ2-7; D remains unclear. The CDR3 runs 13 residues. The V end lost 0 bases, the J end lost 3 bases, and 7 bases lay between the germline ends. CDR1 and CDR2 from the germline V gene are SGHRS and YFSETQ. The CDR3 sequence: CASSLVGNYEQYF. In DNA form, the CDR3 reads TGCGCCAGCAGCTTGGTGGGCAACTACGAGCAGTACTTC.

The chain employs TRBV4-3 and TRBJ2-1; possibly TRBD2 for D (6 bases). Germline V gives CDR1 LGHNA, CDR2 YSLEER. With 0 bases removed from V and 6 bases from J, the gap between germline ends came to 6 bases. CDR3 length equals 13 residues. CDR3 bases: TGCGCCAGCAGCCAAGAGGAGGGCAATGAGCAGTTCTTC. It specifies CASSQEEGNEQFF.

V gene TRBV27 combines with J gene TRBJ2-7; 8 bases map to TRBD1. This CDR3 has 15 residues. Germline CDR1 reads MNHEY; CDR2 reads SMNVEV (reference sequence). The trim removed 2 bases at V and 3 bases at J, leaving 6 bases unmatched. CDR3 loop: CASSLSQGALYEQYF. DNA for the CDR3: TGTGCCAGCAGTTTAAGCCAGGGGGCGCTCTACGAGCAGTACTTC.

This sequence joins TRBV5-5 and TRBJ2-2, with D uncertain. Per germline, CDR1 SGHKS and CDR2 YYEKEE (reference sequence). Trimming took 4 bases from V and 1 from J, leaving 11 bases between them. This CDR3 region has 15 residues. The CDR3: CASSQMRQNTGELFF. The CDR3 DNA reads TGTGCCAGCAGCCAGATGAGACAGAACACCGGGGAGCTGTTTTTT.

This chain joins TRBV7-9 and TRBJ1-4; D unclear. Between the trimmed V and J ends, which lost 1 base and 3 bases, there was a span of 6 bases. CDR1 SEHNR and CDR2 FQNEAQ come from the germline V gene (reference sequence). The CDR3 is 14 amino acids. Here the CDR3 reads CASSLERANEKLFF. Here the CDR3 DNA reads TGTGCCAGCAGCTTAGAGCGGGCTAATGAAAAACTGTTTTTT.

This chain links TRBV11-2 with TRBJ1-1; D gene uncertain. Germline V gene lookup returns CDR1 SGHAT and CDR2 FQNNGV. This CDR3 contains 15 residues. The V gene lost 5 bases and the J gene lost 3 bases, with 16 bases spanning the gap. The CDR3 sequence: CASSLPGRRYTEAFF. The CDR3 bases are TGTGCCAGCAGCCTTCCCGGGAGGCGATACACTGAAGCTTTCTTT.